These 24 T cell receptor beta chains were all obtained from the same sample, sequenced in a study of blood T cell repertoires in COVID-19. Measured with immunoSEQ multiplex PCR; TCRdb has only the in-frame clones, and not every one. Found here are a few hundred thousand clones, around 85% of them singletons; the top ten hold around 8.9%. Sequenced: peripheral blood. The receptors originated from a man older than 75 with acute or convalescent COVID-19.

On this clone itself: The sample carries other DNA sequences with the same CDR3. This chain connects TRBV5-1 to TRBJ2-7, with TRBD2 matching over 10 bases. The CDR3 runs to 14 residues. Germline V CDR1 and CDR2: SGHRS, YFSETQ. V trimming: 4 bases; J trimming: 7 bases; junction bases outside the gene matches: 8. This CDR3 is CASSTLAGAREQYF. The CDR3, as DNA: TGCGCCAGCAGCACCCTAGCGGGGGCTAGAGAGCAGTACTTC.

The rearrangement joins TRBV6-5 to TRBJ2-4; the D gene is possibly TRBD1 (6 bases). Trimming took off 6 bases at V and 1 base at J, with 7 bases between the two ends. The V gene's germline CDR1 is MNHEY and CDR2 SVGAGI. This CDR3 is built from 13 residues. CDR3 coding DNA: TGTGCCAGCAGCGACAGGGCCAAAAACATTCAGTACTTC. Translation gives CASSDRAKNIQYF.

The rearrangement links TRBV28 to TRBJ2-3; TRBD2 is a possible D gene (5 bases). The CDR3 runs to 13 residues. CDR1 is MDHEN, CDR2 SYDVKM, per germline. V lost 1 base, J lost 7 bases, and 9 bases lay in between. For the CDR3, the DNA is TGTGCCAGCAGTTTATCCGGGATTAATACGCAGTATTTT. Its translation is CASSLSGINTQYF.

The gene calls are TRBV30 and TRBJ2-7; 9 positions match TRBD1. Germline trimming cut 2 bases from V and 6 bases from J; bases unmatched to any gene: 8. Germline V CDR1 and CDR2: GTSNPN, SVGIG (reference sequence). There are 14 residues in the CDR3. The chain's CDR3 is CAWSLRDRVVEQYF. The CDR3 DNA follows: TGTGCCTGGAGTCTCCGGGACAGGGTCGTCGAGCAGTACTTC.

V and J are TRBV20-1 and TRBJ2-7; perhaps TRBD1 as D (6 bases). Trimming left V 6 bases short and J 6 bases short, with 12 bases between. The CDR3 length is 11 residues. Germline V gene lookup returns CDR1 DFQATT and CDR2 SNEGSKA (reference sequence). The CDR3 is CSATYRVEQYF. The CDR3 nucleotides are TGCAGTGCCACGTACAGGGTCGAGCAGTACTTC.

The chain recombines TRBV19 with TRBJ2-3; TRBD2 matches at 12 bases. V lost 5 bases to trimming and J lost 0 bases; unmatched junction nucleotides: 6. The CDR3 contains 17 residues. Germline V gene data show CDR1 as LNHDA and CDR2 as SQIVND (reference sequence). Here the CDR3 DNA reads TGTGCCAGTAGTGGTCTAGCGGGGGGGCTTAGCACAGATACGCAGTATTTT. Amino acid sequence: CASSGLAGGLSTDTQYF.

This clone was observed a few times. This sequence joins TRBV15 and TRBJ1-3; no firm D call. The CDR3 length is 16 residues. From germline, CDR1 is LNHNV and CDR2 YYDKDF (reference sequence). The ends were cut back, 0 bases at V and 0 bases at J, with 9 bases in the middle. The CDR3 DNA reads TGTGCCACCAGCAGAGAAGGAGGCGGCTCTGGAAACACCATATATTTT. Protein sequence: CATSREGGGSGNTIYF.

The rearrangement links TRBV12-3 or TRBV12-4 to TRBJ2-3, with D possibly matching TRBD1 (6 bases). The CDR3 totals 13 residues. Trimming removed 7 bases from V and 3 bases from J, with 11 bases in between. CDR3 sequence reads: CASNIRGTDTQYF. The CDR3 bases are TGTGCCAGCAACATAAGGGGGACAGATACGCAGTATTTT.

The DNA for the CDR3 is TGTGCCAGCAGCTTCAACACAGGGGGAGTTGAAAAACTGTTTTTT. It specifies CASSFNTGGVEKLFF. The chain couples TRBV7-9 to TRBJ1-4, with 8 nucleotides matching TRBD1. This CDR3 contains 15 residues. Germline V CDR1 and CDR2: SEHNR, FQNEAQ (reference sequence). With 3 bases clipped from V and 7 bases from J, the junction kept 7 bases outside the gene matches. Together with reference TRBV7-9 and TRBJ1-4, the CDR3 gives the full variable domain: DTGVSQNPRHKITKRGQNVTFRCDPISEHNRLYWYRQTLGQGPEFLTYFQNEAQLEKSRLLSDRFSAERPKGSFSTLEIQRTEQGDSAMYLCASSFNTGGVEKLFFGSGTQLSVL.

This clone is judged medium-sized (0.01 to 0.1%). The chain's CDR3 is CASSWGTDESEQYF. The CDR3 DNA reads as TGTGCCAGCAGCTGGGGGACTGACGAGAGCGAGCAGTACTTC. The rearrangement uses TRBV5-6 and TRBJ2-7; D perhaps matches TRBD2 (6 bases). CDR1 and CDR2 from the germline V gene are SGHDT and YYEEEE. The CDR3 sequence is 14 residues long. V lost 3 bases and J 6 bases, leaving 16 bases between the germline ends.

CDR3 nucleotides: TGTGCCAGCAACATCAGGGGAGTAGAGACCCAGTACTTC. This gives the protein CASNIRGVETQYF. The J gene is TRBJ2-5, the V gene TRBV7-9; possibly TRBD1 for D (6 bases). Trimming removed 7 bases from V and 4 bases from J, with 13 bases in between. This CDR3 is built from 13 residues. Germline lookup yields CDR1 SEHNR and CDR2 FQNEAQ (reference sequence).

This clone was observed a handful of times. CDR3: CASSPGDEQYF. DNA for the CDR3: TGTGCCAGCAGCCCGGGAGACGAGCAGTACTTC. The chain carries TRBV28 and TRBJ2-7; tentatively, D is TRBD2 (6 bases). V dropped 6 bases and J dropped 5 bases, with 8 bases sitting between them. This CDR3 has 11 residues. CDR1 is MDHEN, CDR2 SYDVKM, per germline.

CDR3 residues: CAIRPGQGIETQYF. For the CDR3, the DNA is TGTGCCATCCGACCGGGACAGGGGATAGAGACCCAGTACTTC. The V and J genes are TRBV6-6 and TRBJ2-5, with 10 bases matching TRBD1. V lost 10 bases and J lost 4; bases outside the gene matches: 9. Germline V gene lookup returns CDR1 MNHNY and CDR2 SVGAGI (reference sequence). This CDR3 is 14 amino acids long.

About this clone itself: At the DNA level, this CDR3 is encoded by other sequences in the same sample as well. The CDR3 DNA is TGTGCCAGCTCACCAGAGGGCGGGACAGATACGCAGTATTTT. As protein: CASSPEGGTDTQYF. This sequence joins TRBV18 and TRBJ2-3, with D possibly matching TRBD2 (5 bases). V shed 2 bases and J shed 3 bases, with 9 bases lying between them. Germline V gene data show CDR1 as KGHSH and CDR2 as LQKENI. This CDR3 is built from 14 residues.

The chain joins TRBV5-5 to TRBJ1-3; D is ambiguous. The germline V gene encodes CDR1 SGHKS and CDR2 YYEKEE (reference sequence). This CDR3 contains 15 residues. The ends were cut back, 7 bases at V and 0 bases at J, with 14 bases in the middle. The CDR3: CASSLQATSGNTIYF. DNA of the CDR3: TGTGCCAGCTCGCTTCAGGCAACCTCTGGAAACACCATATATTTT.

The chain recombines TRBV12-3 or TRBV12-4 with TRBJ1-6, with unresolved D. The CDR3 is 13 residues long. V lost 7 bases and J 3 bases, leaving 7 bases between the germline ends. CDR3: CASKTGYNSPLHF. The CDR3 nucleotides are TGTGCCAGCAAGACGGGCTATAATTCACCCCTCCACTTT.

This chain links TRBV6-5 with TRBJ2-3, with TRBD2 matching 8 bases. The CDR3 has 14 residues. J lost 3 bases, V lost 7 bases, and 6 bases had no gene match. Per the germline V gene, CDR1 is MNHEY and CDR2 is SVGAGI. This chain's CDR3 is CASTRGGGTDTQYF. In DNA form, the CDR3 reads TGTGCCAGCACCCGGGGGGGAGGAACAGATACGCAGTATTTT.

This chain links TRBV2 with TRBJ1-2, with 8 bases lining up with TRBD1. The CDR3 has 15 residues. The junction had 11 bases not matched to a gene; V was cut back by 6 bases and J by 5 bases. The germline CDR1 and CDR2 sequences are SNHLY and FYNNEI. The CDR3 DNA is TGTGCCAGCAGGGCAACGACAGGGGCGCGGTATGGCTACACCTTC. It is translated as CASRATTGARYGYTF.

The V and J genes are TRBV29-1 and TRBJ1-2; D unclear. The CDR3 sequence is 13 residues long. Trimming removed 1 base at V and 7 bases at J, with 13 bases between. Germline lookup yields CDR1 SQVTM and CDR2 ANQGSEA. CDR3 residues: CSVEGGGRGGYTF. CDR3 in DNA: TGCAGCGTTGAAGGGGGAGGCAGAGGTGGCTACACCTTC.

This clone was seen a few times. The chain has TRBV11-2 and TRBJ2-5; TRBD2 matches at 9 bases. Germline V CDR1 and CDR2: SGHAT, FQNNGV. V shed 5 bases, J shed 3 bases, and the junction held 10 bases outside the gene matches. CDR3 length: 16 residues. CDR3 loop: CASSPRETSGEETQYF. Here the CDR3 DNA reads TGTGCCAGCAGCCCACGGGAGACTAGCGGAGAAGAGACCCAGTACTTC. Variable domain in full (rest from reference TRBV11-2 and TRBJ2-5): EAGVAQSPRYKIIEKRQSVAFWCNPISGHATLYWYQQILGQGPKLLIQFQNNGVVDDSQLPKDRFSAERLKGVDSTLKIQPAKLEDSAVYLCASSPRETSGEETQYFGPGTRLLVL.

V and J are TRBV7-8 and TRBJ1-1; 7 nucleotides line up with TRBD1. V shed 3 bases and J 8 bases; nucleotides not matched to a gene: 12. The germline gives CDR1 SGHVS, CDR2 FQNEAQ. The CDR3 is 15 residues long. This CDR3 reads CASSFTSGTASEAFF. The CDR3 DNA follows: TGTGCCAGCAGCTTCACCTCCGGGACAGCTTCCGAAGCTTTCTTT. Filled out from reference TRBV7-8 and TRBJ1-1, the complete variable domain reads GAGVSQSPRYKVAKRGQDVALRCDPISGHVSLFWYQQALGQGPEFLTYFQNEAQLDKSGLPSDRFFAERPEGSVSTLKIQRTQQEDSAVYLCASSFTSGTASEAFFGQGTRLTVV.

The chain combines TRBV6-5 with TRBJ2-7; a possible D gene is TRBD1 (6 bases). The V and J ends lost 4 bases and 5 bases respectively, with 9 bases between them. CDR1 MNHEY and CDR2 SVGAGI come from the germline V gene. The CDR3 is 12 residues long. CDR3 DNA sequence: TGTGCCAGCAGTTCAGGGGTTAACGAGCAGTACTTC. It encodes CASSSGVNEQYF.

This rearrangement joins TRBV5-1 to TRBJ1-4; a possible D gene is TRBD1 (5 bases). The CDR3 sequence is 15 residues long. In germline, CDR1 is SGHRS, CDR2 YFSETQ. Between the trimmed V and J ends, which lost 3 bases and 7 bases, there was a span of 16 bases. CDR3 region: CASSYNPQGGEKLFF. The CDR3 DNA reads TGCGCCAGCAGCTACAACCCCCAGGGTGGTGAAAAACTGTTTTTT. Full variable domain (outside the CDR3, taken from reference TRBV5-1 and TRBJ1-4): KAGVTQTPRYLIKTRGQQVTLSCSPISGHRSVSWYQQTPGQGLQFLFEYFSETQRNKGNFPGRFSGRQFSNSRSEMNVSTLELGDSALYLCASSYNPQGGEKLFFGSGTQLSVL.

The chain carries TRBV2 and TRBJ2-3; 12 nucleotides match TRBD1. CDR3 length: 14 residues. V gave up 8 bases and J gave up 4 bases; unmatched junction bases: 4. The germline V gene encodes CDR1 SNHLY and CDR2 FYNNEI. The CDR3 nucleotides are TGTGCCAGCCATCGGGACAGGGGGCCAGATACGCAGTATTTT. It codes for CASHRDRGPDTQYF. The entire variable domain, with the rest obtained from reference TRBV2 and TRBJ2-3, is as follows: EPEVTQTPSHQVTQMGQEVILRCVPISNHLYFYWYRQILGQKVEFLVSFYNNEISEKSEIFDDQFSVERPDGSNFTLKIRSTKLEDSAMYFCASHRDRGPDTQYFGPGTRLTVL.